Presented here are 7 T cell receptor beta chains from one specimen sequenced in a study of blood T cell repertoires in COVID-19 (TCRdb year 2020). The method was the immunoSEQ multiplex PCR assay. The source is immuneACCESS, and TCRdb retained only in-frame sequences with V and J called. Part of the clones is not carried over; for the studies checked, unresolved V genes explain less than half of this, and the remainder is unexplained. This sample comprises roughly 130,000 clones, 70% to 80% of them detected only once. The top ten constitute approximately 5.2% of the sample. The sequencing input was peripheral blood. The receptors originated from a woman between 65 and 79 years old with COVID-19, enrolled during active disease.

The V gene is TRBV19, the J gene TRBJ1-2, with a possible D match to TRBD1 (5 bases). V lost 5 bases to trimming and J lost 13 bases, with 14 bases between them. CDR1 LNHDA and CDR2 SQIVND come from the germline V gene (reference sequence). CDR3 length equals 11 residues. CDR3 sequence reads: CASSQGPRRTF. DNA for the CDR3: TGTGCCAGTAGTCAGGGCCCCAGGCGCACCTTC.

The chain recombines TRBV7-8 with TRBJ2-2, with D tentatively TRBD1 (5 bases). With 5 bases removed from V and 1 base from J, the gap between germline ends came to 8 bases. The CDR3 has 14 amino acids. The V gene's germline CDR1 is SGHVS and CDR2 FQNEAQ. The DNA for the CDR3 is TGTGCCAGCAGCGGGGCCGGGAACACCGGGGAGCTGTTTTTT. The encoded protein is CASSGAGNTGELFF.

The chain recombines TRBV6-2 or TRBV6-3 with TRBJ2-7, with TRBD1 identical over 8 bases. The CDR3 extends over 16 amino acids. The trim removed 2 bases at V and 4 bases at J, leaving 10 bases unmatched. The germline V gene encodes CDR1 MNHEY and CDR2 SVGEGT. CDR3 in DNA: TGTGCCAGCAGTTACCGCACCGGGACAGGAGATTACGAGCAGTACTTC. Protein product: CASSYRTGTGDYEQYF.

V gene TRBV5-5 combines with J gene TRBJ2-1; unclear D gene. Germline V CDR1 and CDR2: SGHKS, YYEKEE (reference sequence). The CDR3 sequence is 13 residues long. V dropped 6 bases and J dropped 4 bases, with 11 bases sitting between them. The DNA for the CDR3 is TGTGCCAGCACCAGAGAGGTTTACAATGAGCAGTTCTTC. Amino acids: CASTREVYNEQFF.

The V gene is TRBV5-6, the J gene TRBJ2-1, with D unclear. Germline assignment: CDR1 SGHDT and CDR2 YYEEEE. Trimming removed 2 bases at V and 7 bases at J, with 10 bases between. The CDR3 spans 13 residues. CDR3 amino acids: CASSFTAANEQFF. CDR3 in DNA: TGTGCCAGCAGCTTCACCGCGGCAAATGAGCAGTTCTTC. The full variable domain, completed using reference TRBV5-6 and TRBJ2-1, is DAGVTQSPTHLIKTRGQQVTLRCSPKSGHDTVSWYQQALGQGPQFIFQYYEEEERQRGNFPDRFSGHQFPNYSSELNVNALLLGDSALYLCASSFTAANEQFFGPGTRLTVL.

In its sample, this clone was seen once. The V and J genes are TRBV6-5 and TRBJ2-7; perhaps TRBD1 as D (6 bases). CDR3 length: 15 amino acids. The V gene's germline CDR1 is MNHEY and CDR2 SVGAGI. Trimming pared 4 bases from V and 2 bases from J, leaving 15 bases between. In DNA form, the CDR3 reads TGTGCCAGCAGTTCCATGACAGGAGACCCCTACGAGCAGTACTTC. Translating it yields CASSSMTGDPYEQYF.

The chain uses TRBV2 and TRBJ2-7; 11 nucleotides match TRBD2. The CDR3 totals 15 residues. V dropped 5 bases and J dropped 0; count of bases not matched to a gene: 3. In germline, CDR1 is SNHLY, CDR2 FYNNEI. The CDR3 bases are TGTGCCAGCAGTCCTACTAGCGGGGGCTCCTACGAGCAGTACTTC. Amino acid sequence: CASSPTSGGSYEQYF.